Below are 25 T cell receptor beta chains sequenced from a single sample in a study of blood T cells in healthy people across ages. The authors ran a second PCR of roughly 6 to 12 cycles using a sample-barcoded 5' primer and a J-beta primer mix. MiXCR, applied by TCRdb to the 5' RACE reads, yields one record per CDR3 protein. The data show around 940,000 distinct CDR3 sequences, about 51% seen once. What was sequenced was blood. The receptor set was obtained from a woman aged 55-70 years in good health.

The chain employs TRBV24-1 and TRBJ2-3; no definite D call. This CDR3 has 13 residues. CDR1 and CDR2 (germline): KGHDR, SFDVKD. With 6 bases removed from V and 0 bases from J, the gap between germline ends came to 6 bases. The CDR3 loop reads CATSHASTDTQYF. As DNA, the CDR3 is TGTGCCACCAGTCACGCCAGCACAGATACGCAGTATTTT.

V and J are TRBV27 and TRBJ2-7; TRBD2 matches 8 bases. After removal of 3 bases from V and 5 bases from J, the junction contained 9 bases not matched to a gene. The germline V gene has CDR1 MNHEY and CDR2 SMNVEV (reference sequence). The CDR3 is 15 residues long. The CDR3 sequence: CASSLRGLAGNEQYF. CDR3 bases: TGTGCCAGCAGTTTGCGCGGGCTAGCGGGTAACGAGCAGTACTTC.

The chain combines TRBV5-5 with TRBJ2-5; D not certain. Trimming pared 3 bases from V and 11 bases from J, leaving 26 bases between. The CDR3 covers 16 residues. The germline CDR1 and CDR2 sequences are SGHKS and YYEKEE (reference sequence). The CDR3 nucleotides read TGTGCCAGCAGCTCGACAAGAGTGGGTTCGTACAATGAGCAGTACTTC. Translation: CASSSTRVGSYNEQYF.

The chain joins TRBV28 to TRBJ1-2, with 8 bases that match TRBD1. This CDR3 has 14 amino acids. CDR1 is MDHEN, CDR2 SYDVKM, per germline. V lost 4 bases, J lost 8 bases, and 9 bases stayed unmatched. CDR3 protein: CASSSAGTGWGYTF. DNA of the CDR3: TGTGCCAGCAGTTCCGCCGGGACAGGCTGGGGCTACACCTTC.

This clonotype was found once. The chain combines TRBV2 with TRBJ1-5, with D possibly matching TRBD1 (5 bases). The germline CDR1 and CDR2 sequences are SNHLY and FYNNEI. The CDR3 covers 13 residues. Trimming removed 4 bases at V and 7 bases at J, with 11 bases between. The CDR3 coding sequence is TGTGCCAGCAGTGGACAGAATGGGCAGCCCCAGCATTTT. Amino acid sequence: CASSGQNGQPQHF.

The CDR3 sequence is CASSLGTSGVLGETQYF. The CDR3 DNA is TGTGCCAGCAGCTTAGGTACCTCAGGGGTCCTAGGAGAGACCCAGTACTTC. The gene calls are TRBV7-8 and TRBJ2-7, with D maybe TRBD1 (6 bases). The DNA end is a closer match to TRBJ2-5, so the J assignment may be wrong. The length of the CDR3 is 17 residues. The germline gives CDR1 SGHVS, CDR2 FQNEAQ.

The chain employs TRBV28 and TRBJ2-7, with 8 bases matching TRBD1. The CDR3 consists of 18 residues. The junction had 21 bases not matched to a gene; V was cut back by 5 bases and J by 6 bases. The germline CDR1 and CDR2 sequences are MDHEN and SYDVKM. The CDR3 sequence is CASSTTSEWTGFNCEQYF. The CDR3 DNA follows: TGTGCCAGCAGTACCACTTCTGAATGGACAGGGTTCAACTGCGAGCAGTACTTC.

V is TRBV2 and J is TRBJ2-5; the D gene is possibly TRBD2 (6 bases). The CDR3 spans 12 residues. Trimming left V 10 bases short and J 0 bases short, with 9 bases between. Germline CDR1 and CDR2: SNHLY and FYNNEI. For the CDR3, the DNA is TGTGCCAACCGGGACTACCAAGAGACCCAGTACTTC. The encoded protein is CANRDYQETQYF.

The chain recombines TRBV12-3 or TRBV12-4 with TRBJ2-7, with 7 nucleotides matching TRBD1. This CDR3 has 16 amino acids. The V segment lost 5 bases and the J segment 0 bases; nucleotides outside the gene matches: 10. CDR3: CASSRFDRAFSYEQYF. The DNA of the CDR3 is TGTGCCAGCAGTAGATTCGACAGGGCCTTCTCCTACGAGCAGTACTTC.

This clonotype appeared a few times. This chain connects TRBV18 to TRBJ2-7, with D possibly being TRBD1 or TRBD2 (5 bases each). Looked up from germline, CDR1 is KGHSH and CDR2 is LQKENI. This CDR3 region has 13 residues. Between the trimmed V and J ends, which lost 6 bases and 4 bases, there was a span of 13 bases. CDR3 amino acids: CASSTGTVYEQYF. For the CDR3, the DNA is TGTGCCAGCTCCACCGGGACGGTTTACGAGCAGTACTTC.

The CDR3 DNA reads as TGTGCCAGCAGCTTCGACAGACGCAATCAGCCCCAGCATTTT. Its protein is CASSFDRRNQPQHF. This rearrangement joins TRBV5-5 to TRBJ1-5; D may be TRBD1 (5 bases). CDR3 length: 14 amino acids. Germline CDR1 SGHKS, CDR2 YYEKEE (reference sequence). Trimming stripped 2 bases from V and 2 bases from J, with 8 bases between.

The chain uses TRBV27 and TRBJ2-5; D perhaps matches TRBD1 (5 bases). Trimming left V 1 base short and J 11 bases short, with 17 bases between. The CDR3 totals 14 residues. From germline, CDR1 is MNHEY and CDR2 SMNVEV (reference sequence). The CDR3 region is CASSLFSQGLEQYF. CDR3 DNA: TGTGCCAGCAGTTTATTCTCGCAGGGTTTGGAGCAGTACTTC.

This chain connects TRBV6-5 to TRBJ1-4; TRBD1 is a possible D gene (6 bases). CDR3 length: 14 amino acids. The germline gives CDR1 MNHEY, CDR2 SVGAGI. V was trimmed by 8 bases and J by 5 bases, leaving 15 bases between them. The CDR3 DNA sequence: TGTGCCAGCCGACGTGGGGGCCTCAATGAAAAACTGTTTTTT. It codes for CASRRGGLNEKLFF.

The DNA for the CDR3 is TGTGCCAGCAGTCCCTCTCCCCAAAGACAGGGAAGGGTCAATGAGCAGTACTTC. Translation gives CASSPSPQRQGRVNEQYF. The chain employs TRBV27 and TRBJ2-5; 7 bases line up with TRBD1. V shed 5 bases, J shed 11 bases, and the junction held 26 bases outside the gene matches. Germline V gene lookup returns CDR1 MNHEY and CDR2 SMNVEV (reference sequence). The CDR3 loop spans 18 amino acids.

This clonotype was observed a handful of times. The V call is TRBV5-6, the J call TRBJ2-4; 8 nucleotides agree with TRBD2. The last part of the DNA fits TRBJ2-7 better; the J call may be wrong. Germline V gives CDR1 SGHDT, CDR2 YYEEEE. There are 14 residues in the CDR3. CDR3: CASSATSASHEQYF. The DNA for the CDR3 is TGTGCCAGCAGCGCGACTAGCGCCAGTCACGAGCAGTACTTC.

V usage is TRBV29-1 and J usage is TRBJ1-1; no definite D call. Germline loops: CDR1 SQVTM, CDR2 ANQGSEA. With 5 bases removed from V and 4 bases from J, the gap between germline ends came to 17 bases. CDR3 length equals 14 residues. The CDR3 spells CSVYTIEGITEAFF. As DNA, the CDR3 is TGCAGCGTTTATACTATCGAGGGCATCACTGAAGCTTTCTTT.

The chain carries TRBV7-9 and TRBJ2-7; D is perhaps TRBD1 (6 bases). Germline V gene sequence: CDR1 SEHNR, CDR2 FQNEAQ (reference sequence). The CDR3 has 17 residues. The V gene lost 2 bases and the J gene lost 4 bases, with 21 bases spanning the gap. CDR3 DNA: TGTGCCAGCAGCTTACACTTCGGATTCAGGGACACATACGAGCAGTACTTC. Its protein product is CASSLHFGFRDTYEQYF.

The chain carries TRBV5-1 and TRBJ2-5, with a tentative D call TRBD1 (5 bases). V lost 0 bases, J lost 0 bases, and 12 bases lay in between. The CDR3 has 16 residues. The germline gives CDR1 SGHRS, CDR2 YFSETQ. CDR3 nucleotides: TGCGCCAGCAGCTTGGTGGCAGGGTCGTACCAAGAGACCCAGTACTTC. Translation gives CASSLVAGSYQETQYF.

The chain is built from TRBV5-1 and TRBJ1-1, with D perhaps TRBD1 (6 bases). CDR1 is SGHRS, CDR2 YFSETQ, per germline. Trimming left V 0 bases short and J 6 bases short, with 15 bases between. The CDR3 contains 15 residues. The CDR3 nucleotides are TGCGCCAGCAGCTTGGATGAGGGGGGGATATCTGAAGCTTTCTTT. It specifies CASSLDEGGISEAFF.

This clonotype was recorded a few times. The genes are TRBV10-3 and TRBJ2-7; the D gene is possibly TRBD2 (5 bases). This CDR3 region has 16 residues. V was shortened by 6 bases and J by 3 bases, with 21 bases between the two germline ends. Looked up from germline, CDR1 is ENHRY and CDR2 is SYGVKD. CDR3 sequence: CAIRGRSGRASYEQYF. CDR3 nucleotides: TGTGCCATCAGGGGTAGAAGCGGAAGAGCTAGCTACGAGCAGTACTTC.

This chain uses TRBV6-2 or TRBV6-3 with TRBJ2-1; D is unclear. Germline V gene sequence: CDR1 MNHEY, CDR2 SVGEGT. The CDR3 is 12 residues long. V dropped 11 bases and J dropped 4 bases, with 12 bases sitting between them. CDR3 bases: TGTGCCTGTTCGGAGAATTACAATGAGCAGTTCTTC. As protein: CACSENYNEQFF.

This clonotype was observed a few times. The chain recombines TRBV30 with TRBJ1-2; 7 bases are shared with TRBD1. The CDR3 length is 12 residues. V lost 8 bases, J lost 8 bases, and 11 bases stayed unmatched. Germline V gives CDR1 GTSNPN, CDR2 SVGIG (reference sequence). CDR3 DNA: TGTGCCGTGACAGGGAGCCTTGACGGCTACACCTTC. As protein: CAVTGSLDGYTF.

The gene calls are TRBV18 and TRBJ2-1, with 13 positions matching TRBD2. Germline loops: CDR1 KGHSH, CDR2 LQKENI. J lost 1 base, V lost 3 bases, and 3 bases had no gene match. This CDR3 spans 17 amino acids. The CDR3 region has the DNA TGTGCCAGCTCACCGACTAGCGGGAGGAAGTCCTACAATGAGCAGTTCTTC. This codes for CASSPTSGRKSYNEQFF.

This clonotype was observed a few times. CDR3 amino acids: CASSQAREAYEQYF. The CDR3, as DNA: TGCGCCAGCAGCCAAGCTCGGGAGGCCTACGAGCAGTACTTC. The chain is built from TRBV4-1 and TRBJ2-7, with TRBD2 identical over 7 bases. The CDR3 has 14 residues. V gave up 1 base and J gave up 2 bases; unmatched junction bases: 2. Germline CDR1 MGHRA, CDR2 YSYEKL.

The chain has TRBV24-1 and TRBJ2-1, with D perhaps matching TRBD1 or TRBD2 (5 bases each). Per germline, CDR1 KGHDR and CDR2 SFDVKD. Trimming removed 2 bases at V and 2 bases at J, with 12 bases between. CDR3 size: 16 residues. The DNA for the CDR3 is TGTGCCACCAGTGATTCTGGGACGGGTACCTACAATGAGCAGTTCTTC. It specifies CATSDSGTGTYNEQFF.